Below are 2 T cell receptor beta chains sequenced from a single sample in a study of cytomegalovirus exposure and HLA in healthy donors. The study ran its PCR with 60 Vbeta and 13 Jbeta primers. Sequenced by immunoSEQ multiplex PCR; TCRdb stores in-frame clones only, minus some. The sample carries fewer than 120,000 clones, more than 60% recorded once. Sequencing was performed on PBMCs. Source of these receptors: a man aged 25-45 years in good health and CMV-seropositive.

This chain uses TRBV9 with TRBJ1-2, with unresolved D. The CDR3 contains 14 residues. V was shortened by 5 bases and J by 7 bases, with 18 bases between the two germline ends. In germline, CDR1 is SGDLS, CDR2 YYNGEE. CDR3 residues: CASSPPRELRGYTF. CDR3 in DNA: TGTGCCAGCAGTCCTCCCCGGGAGTTACGTGGCTACACCTTC. Variable domain in full (rest from reference TRBV9 and TRBJ1-2): DSGVTQTPKHLITATGQRVTLRCSPRSGDLSVYWYQQSLDQGLQFLIQYYNGEERAKGNILERFSAQQFPDLHSELNLSSLELGDSALYFCASSPPRELRGYTFGSGTRLTVV.

The rearrangement links TRBV9 to TRBJ2-1; 11 positions agree with TRBD2. J gave up 5 bases and V 3 bases, and 7 bases lay outside the gene matches. The CDR3 is made up of 16 amino acids. Germline V lookup: CDR1 SGDLS, CDR2 YYNGEE. The CDR3 bases are TGTGCCAGCAGCGCCACTATAGCGGGGGGGAACAATGAGCAGTTCTTC. Translating gives CASSATIAGGNNEQFF.